Sequencing of this T cell receptor beta chain was carried out in a study of OX40 agonist ivuxolimab in advanced cancers. Germline trimming cut 4 bases from V and 6 bases from J; bases unmatched to any gene: 14. Germline-derived CDR1 and CDR2 are MGHRA and YSYEKL. The CDR3 has 17 residues. The assay was immunoSEQ multiplex PCR, and TCRdb's table has in-frame clones only and misses some. The sample has tens of thousands of clones, about 85% seen once; the top ten hold 3.5% to 4.5%. The chain combines TRBV4-1 with TRBJ2-4; 8 bases are a match to TRBD1. The receptor was isolated from an adult with an advanced solid tumor such as melanoma, head and neck, liver or kidney cancer. The sequences come from CD4+ or CD8+ T cells sorted from blood, collected in a trial of the OX40 agonist ivuxolimab. The CDR3 loop is CASSPGGGRGRINIQYF. The DNA for the CDR3 is TGCGCCAGCAGCCCAGGAGGGGGCAGGGGGCGCATAAACATTCAGTACTTC.